These 20 T cell receptor beta chains originate from one sample sequenced in a study of control samples from healthy donors and cancer patients. Data came from immunoSEQ multiplex PCR; TCRdb stores just in-frame clones and leaves some out. The sample consists of approximately 65,000 clones, about nine tenths of them appearing once. Source material: PBMCs. Source of these receptors: a man aged 55 to 70 with lung cancer.

The V gene is TRBV18, the J gene TRBJ1-1, with D possibly TRBD1 on 5 matching bases. The CDR3 contains 14 residues. Germline CDR1 reads KGHSH; CDR2 reads LQKENI. V dropped 3 bases and J dropped 3 bases, with 11 bases sitting between them. The chain's CDR3 is CASSPGQGHTEAFF. As DNA, the CDR3 is TGTGCCAGCTCACCGGGCCAGGGACACACTGAAGCTTTCTTT.

The rearrangement joins TRBV4-1 to TRBJ1-5; D not resolved. Germline-derived CDR1 and CDR2 are MGHRA and YSYEKL. Trimming removed 4 bases at V and 2 bases at J, with 12 bases between. This CDR3 spans 15 amino acids. The CDR3: CASSLQQGGNQPQHF. In DNA, the CDR3 is TGCGCCAGCAGCCTCCAACAAGGCGGCAATCAGCCCCAGCATTTT.

The chain links TRBV7-6 to TRBJ1-2; 11 bases fit TRBD1. V gave up 2 bases and J gave up 8 bases; unmatched junction bases: 10. The CDR3 totals 16 residues. CDR1 and CDR2 (germline): SGHVS, FNYEAQ. CDR3 residues: CASSLFDMGQGEGYTF. CDR3 nucleotide sequence: TGTGCCAGCAGCTTATTCGATATGGGACAGGGGGAAGGCTACACCTTC.

This clone counts as medium-sized. The chain combines TRBV7-9 with TRBJ2-5, with D possibly being TRBD1 (6 bases). Germline CDR1 reads SEHNR; CDR2 reads FQNEAQ (reference sequence). The CDR3 covers 15 residues. V was pared by 4 bases and J by 6 bases, with 18 bases between. CDR3 coding DNA: TGTGCCAGCAGCTCGCAGGGGATGGTAGAAAAGACCCAGTACTTC. Its translation: CASSSQGMVEKTQYF.

The CDR3 DNA reads as TGCGCCAGCAGTGAAGGGGCCAGGGGGTTCTCACCCCTCCACTTT. It specifies CASSEGARGFSPLHF. The chain joins TRBV10-2 to TRBJ1-6; the match to TRBD1 covers 7 bases. The germline gives CDR1 WSHSY, CDR2 SAAADI. V lost 3 bases, J lost 10 bases, and 9 bases stayed unmatched. The CDR3 spans 15 residues.

The J gene is TRBJ2-4, the V gene TRBV5-4; the D gene is possibly TRBD1 (6 bases). The CDR3 length is 13 residues. The V gene lost 4 bases and the J gene lost 6 bases, with 11 bases spanning the gap. Germline CDR1 SGHNT, CDR2 YYREEE (reference sequence). This CDR3 reads CASSPDRLNIQYF. CDR3 DNA: TGTGCCAGCAGCCCCGACAGGTTAAACATTCAGTACTTC.

The chain carries TRBV5-6 and TRBJ1-3; D is ambiguous. Trimming pared 3 bases from V and 2 bases from J, leaving 3 bases between. Germline loops: CDR1 SGHDT, CDR2 YYEEEE. The CDR3 consists of 12 residues. CDR3 nucleotides: TGTGCCAGCAGCTGGACTGGAAACACCATATATTTT. Translated: CASSWTGNTIYF. Complete variable domain (other parts from reference TRBV5-6 and TRBJ1-3): DAGVTQSPTHLIKTRGQQVTLRCSPKSGHDTVSWYQQALGQGPQFIFQYYEEEERQRGNFPDRFSGHQFPNYSSELNVNALLLGDSALYLCASSWTGNTIYFGEGSWLTVV.

The V gene is TRBV7-3, the J gene TRBJ2-2, with 8 nucleotides matching TRBD1. Germline assignment: CDR1 SGHTA and CDR2 FQGTGA. The CDR3 is 14 amino acids. The V and J ends lost 5 bases and 4 bases, in that order; junction bases with no gene match: 3. This CDR3 is CASSKQGVTGELFF. The CDR3 DNA sequence: TGTGCCAGCAGCAAACAGGGGGTCACCGGGGAGCTGTTTTTT.

V is TRBV2 and J is TRBJ2-3, with 10 nucleotides matching TRBD1. The CDR3 consists of 15 residues. The junction had 6 bases not matched to a gene; V was cut back by 8 bases and J by 1 base. The germline V gene has CDR1 SNHLY and CDR2 FYNNEI. DNA of the CDR3: TGTGCCAGCGTCACCGGGACAGGGGGCACAGATACGCAGTATTTT. This gives the protein CASVTGTGGTDTQYF.

The rearrangement links TRBV10-2 to TRBJ2-1; 9 nucleotides line up with TRBD2. Germline assignment: CDR1 WSHSY and CDR2 SAAADI. This CDR3 spans 14 amino acids. V was pared by 5 bases and J by 6 bases, with 5 bases of the junction left unmatched. CDR3 sequence (DNA): TGCGCCAGCAGTCAGACTAGCGGAGCCAATGAGCAGTTCTTC. Its translation: CASSQTSGANEQFF.

V gene TRBV27 combines with J gene TRBJ2-6, with D perhaps matching TRBD2 (5 bases). This CDR3 spans 17 amino acids. V lost 3 bases, J lost 0 bases, and 12 bases lay in between. CDR1 is MNHEY, CDR2 SMNVEV, per germline (reference sequence). The CDR3 spells CASSFSGIISGANVLTF. CDR3 DNA sequence: TGTGCCAGCAGTTTTTCGGGGATCATCTCTGGGGCCAACGTCCTGACTTTC.

V usage is TRBV7-9 and J usage is TRBJ1-6; D gene unclear. The germline V and J ends were trimmed by 6 bases and 15 bases, with 33 bases remaining between them. Looked up from germline, CDR1 is SEHNR and CDR2 is FQNEAQ (reference sequence). The CDR3 runs 18 residues. CDR3 nucleotide sequence: TGTGCCAGCAGAGGGCGCTGGTGGGCGCCAGGTTTCCCGCGCCGCCTCCACTTT. As protein: CASRGRWWAPGFPRRLHF.

This clone has a handful of counts. The chain combines TRBV5-1 with TRBJ2-5; a weak D match, TRBD2 (5 bases). Trimming stripped 0 bases from V and 4 bases from J, with 7 bases between. Germline V gives CDR1 SGHRS, CDR2 YFSETQ. The CDR3 loop spans 13 amino acids. DNA for the CDR3: TGCGCCAGCAGCTTGGGGGAGAGAGAGACCCAGTACTTC. Protein sequence: CASSLGERETQYF.

Here the CDR3 reads CASRQTGTGGEAFF. The CDR3 bases are TGTGCCAGCAGGCAAACCGGGACAGGGGGCGAAGCTTTCTTT. The V and J genes are TRBV13 and TRBJ1-1; the match to TRBD1 covers 12 bases. Trimming cost V 6 bases and J 8 bases; bases outside gene matches: 7. The CDR3 has 14 residues. CDR1 is PRHDT and CDR2 is FYEKMQ in the germline V gene (reference sequence).

Of note for this clone: Other nucleotide sequences in the sample specify the same CDR3. The CDR3, as DNA: TGTGCCAGCAGTCCAGGGACAGATACGCAGTATTTT. Protein product: CASSPGTDTQYF. The rearrangement uses TRBV12-3 or TRBV12-4 and TRBJ2-3, with a weak D call TRBD1 (5 bases). Between the trimmed V and J ends, which lost 5 bases and 3 bases, there was a span of 6 bases. The CDR3 length is 12 residues.

This chain joins TRBV6-4 and TRBJ2-5; the D gene is possibly TRBD2 (5 bases). From germline, CDR1 is MRHNA and CDR2 SNTAGT. Trimming left V 4 bases short and J 4 bases short, with 10 bases between. There are 13 residues in the CDR3. Here the CDR3 reads CASSVIGGETQYF. In nucleotides, the CDR3 is TGTGCCAGCAGTGTTATCGGAGGAGAGACCCAGTACTTC.

The V and J genes are TRBV9 and TRBJ2-2, with 7 nucleotides matching TRBD1. V lost 7 bases to trimming and J lost 5 bases; unmatched junction nucleotides: 11. The germline V gene encodes CDR1 SGDLS and CDR2 YYNGEE. The CDR3 runs 15 residues. CDR3 bases: TGTGCCAGCCGCGGACAGGACAGGTCAACCGGGGAGCTGTTTTTT. Translation gives CASRGQDRSTGELFF.

V usage is TRBV9 and J usage is TRBJ2-1; D is possibly TRBD1 (6 bases). Germline V gene lookup returns CDR1 SGDLS and CDR2 YYNGEE. V lost 4 bases and J 5 bases, leaving 10 bases between the germline ends. The CDR3 contains 13 residues. The CDR3 loop reads CASSLRTDNEQFF. CDR3 sequence (DNA): TGTGCCAGCAGCTTACGGACAGACAATGAGCAGTTCTTC.

V gene TRBV19 combines with J gene TRBJ1-1, with 10 bases aligning to TRBD1. The CDR3 consists of 17 residues. The J segment lost 6 bases and the V segment lost 7 bases, leaving 17 bases of the junction unmatched. Germline CDR1 LNHDA, CDR2 SQIVND (reference sequence). This chain's CDR3 is CASILGMTGGAGAEAFF. Here the CDR3 DNA reads TGTGCCAGTATCCTTGGTATGACAGGGGGCGCGGGAGCTGAAGCTTTCTTT.

The rearrangement joins TRBV13 to TRBJ2-2, with D maybe TRBD1 (5 bases). CDR3 length equals 15 residues. The V gene's germline CDR1 is PRHDT and CDR2 FYEKMQ (reference sequence). The V and J ends lost 0 bases and 0 bases respectively, with 5 bases between them. The CDR3, as DNA: TGTGCCAGCAGCTTAGGACAGGCGAACACCGGGGAGCTGTTTTTT. Residues: CASSLGQANTGELFF.